One and the same sample provided the 31 T cell receptor beta chains below, sequenced in a study of blood T cell repertoires in COVID-19. Generated by immunoSEQ multiplex PCR, the TCRdb table keeps only in-frame clones and is missing some. The table has around 340,000 clones, 85% to 90% seen once. Specimen: PBMCs or T cells enriched from blood (not recorded which). These receptors came from a woman aged 25 to 45 who had been exposed to COVID-19.

The V and J genes are TRBV30 and TRBJ1-6, with D hard to call. This CDR3 has 13 residues. V gave up 1 base and J gave up 6 bases, with 7 bases separating them. Germline V CDR1 and CDR2: GTSNPN, SVGIG (reference sequence). This CDR3 is CAWSGLRNSPLHF. CDR3 in DNA: TGTGCCTGGAGTGGTTTGCGTAATTCACCCCTCCACTTT. The full variable domain, rest sourced from reference TRBV30 and TRBJ1-6, is SQTIHQWPATLVQPVGSPLSLECTVEGTSNPNLYWYRQAAGRGLQLLFYSVGIGQISSEVPQNLSASRPQDRQFILSSKKLLLSDSGFYLCAWSGLRNSPLHFGNGTRLTVT.

This rearrangement joins TRBV2 to TRBJ1-5, with D perhaps TRBD1 (6 bases). CDR1 and CDR2 from the germline V gene are SNHLY and FYNNEI. Trimming removed 6 bases from V and 2 bases from J, with 14 bases in between. The CDR3 has 15 amino acids. The CDR3 DNA is TGTGCCAGCAGCAGACAGGTCAAAGGCAATCAGCCCCAGCATTTT. Its protein is CASSRQVKGNQPQHF.

The genes are TRBV19 and TRBJ2-2; D unclear. The CDR3 runs to 13 residues. The germline V gene encodes CDR1 LNHDA and CDR2 SQIVND (reference sequence). Trimming shortened V by 3 bases and J by 5 bases, and 7 bases separated the two germline ends. The CDR3, as DNA: TGTGCCAGTAGTATTGCGTCTACCGGGGAGCTGTTTTTT. Translated, it gives CASSIASTGELFF.

This chain joins TRBV12-3 or TRBV12-4 and TRBJ1-1; TRBD1 aligns across 7 bases. This CDR3 spans 13 amino acids. The trim removed 6 bases at V and 4 bases at J, leaving 5 bases unmatched. DNA of the CDR3: TGTGCCAGCAGCGGACAGGTGGGCACTGAAGCTTTCTTT. It encodes CASSGQVGTEAFF.

This clone was recorded only once. J is TRBJ1-5 and V is TRBV7-9; the D is unclear. Trimming cost V 5 bases and J 2 bases, with 10 bases left between them. Germline V lookup: CDR1 SEHNR, CDR2 FQNEAQ (reference sequence). The CDR3 totals 14 residues. The CDR3 nucleotides read TGTGCCAGCAGCCCCGACACGGGCAATCAGCCCCAGCATTTT. This sequence encodes CASSPDTGNQPQHF.

This clone was observed once. The rearrangement links TRBV15 to TRBJ2-1; D possibly corresponds to TRBD1 (5 bases). CDR3 length equals 15 residues. The germline gives CDR1 LNHNV, CDR2 YYDKDF (reference sequence). Trimming cost V 0 bases and J 2 bases, with 8 bases left between them. The CDR3 DNA reads TGTGCCACCAGCAGAGATGCAGGGACCTACAATGAGCAGTTCTTC. Its protein product is CATSRDAGTYNEQFF.

This chain joins TRBV28 and TRBJ1-2, with D possibly being TRBD1 (6 bases). V lost 6 bases and J lost 2, with 16 bases in between. This CDR3 region has 15 residues. Germline V gene lookup returns CDR1 MDHEN and CDR2 SYDVKM. DNA of the CDR3: TGTGCCAGCAGCACCGGACAGCTGCGGAACTATGGCTACACCTTC. Residues: CASSTGQLRNYGYTF.

A few counts support this clone. This sequence joins TRBV5-1 and TRBJ2-5; a weak D match, TRBD2 (7 bases). Per germline, CDR1 SGHRS and CDR2 YFSETQ. This CDR3 is 14 amino acids long. Deletions cut 4 bases from V and 3 bases from J, with 13 bases between. CDR3 DNA: TGCGCCAGCAGCACCCAGGGGAGGGAAGAGACCCAGTACTTC. Translation gives CASSTQGREETQYF. Combining the CDR3 with reference TRBV5-1 and TRBJ2-5 gives the whole variable domain KAGVTQTPRYLIKTRGQQVTLSCSPISGHRSVSWYQQTPGQGLQFLFEYFSETQRNKGNFPGRFSGRQFSNSRSEMNVSTLELGDSALYLCASSTQGREETQYFGPGTRLLVL.

The chain has TRBV5-1 and TRBJ2-7, with 8 bases that match TRBD1. Germline lookup yields CDR1 SGHRS and CDR2 YFSETQ. V shed 0 bases and J 8 bases; nucleotides not matched to a gene: 13. This CDR3 region has 16 residues. The CDR3 here is CASSLVAGTGGGKQYF. The DNA of the CDR3 is TGCGCCAGCAGCTTGGTCGCCGGGACAGGAGGGGGCAAGCAGTACTTC.

J is TRBJ1-2 and V is TRBV2; TRBD1 matches 10 bases. The CDR3 has 15 amino acids. J gave up 4 bases and V 4 bases, and 6 bases lay outside the gene matches. Germline assignment: CDR1 SNHLY and CDR2 FYNNEI. CDR3 nucleotide sequence: TGTGCCAGCAGTGCCGACAGGGGGCGGTCCTATGGCTACACCTTC. It encodes CASSADRGRSYGYTF.

The chain carries TRBV27 and TRBJ1-5; D call uncertain. CDR3 length equals 12 residues. The V gene's germline CDR1 is MNHEY and CDR2 SMNVEV (reference sequence). Trimming removed 5 bases at V and 5 bases at J, with 7 bases between. The DNA of the CDR3 is TGTGCCAGCAGTAGCGGGGATCAGCCCCAGCATTTT. Protein sequence: CASSSGDQPQHF.

The rearrangement uses TRBV19 and TRBJ1-6, with TRBD1 identical over 7 bases. Germline lookup yields CDR1 LNHDA and CDR2 SQIVND (reference sequence). CDR3 size: 13 residues. The J segment lost 8 bases and the V segment lost 10 bases, leaving 8 bases of the junction unmatched. DNA for the CDR3: TGTGCCACTCGGGACAGAAGGGATTCACCCCTCCACTTT. Protein: CATRDRRDSPLHF.

The chain joins TRBV7-9 to TRBJ1-1; D is ambiguous. From germline, CDR1 is SEHNR and CDR2 FQNEAQ (reference sequence). The CDR3 consists of 13 residues. The V end was cut by 2 bases, the J end by 6 bases, with 10 bases between. Here the CDR3 DNA reads TGTGCCAGCAGCTTATGGAGCGCGGCTGAAGCTTTCTTT. Its protein is CASSLWSAAEAFF.

This chain connects TRBV12-2 to TRBJ2-2; TRBD1 is the table's D call, not checked against the DNA. TRBV12-2 has pseudogene status. The CDR3 extends over 15 amino acids. Here the CDR3 DNA reads TGTGCAAGTCGCTTAGAGGGGGTAGGCACCGGGGAGCTGTTTTTT. Translation: CASRLEGVGTGELFF.

The chain couples TRBV3-1 (or the pseudogene TRBV3-2) to TRBJ1-5; TRBD1 is a possible D gene (5 bases). V dropped 4 bases and J dropped 4 bases, with 14 bases sitting between them. Germline CDR1 LGHDT, CDR2 YNNKEL (reference sequence). This CDR3 region has 15 residues. Written as DNA, the CDR3 is TGTGCCAGCAGCCTCGCACCCGGGACTAATCAGCCCCAGCATTTT. It codes for CASSLAPGTNQPQHF.

This rearrangement joins TRBV3-1 (or the pseudogene TRBV3-2) to TRBJ2-3, with 9 bases fitting TRBD2. The V segment lost 3 bases and the J segment 3 bases; nucleotides outside the gene matches: 7. Per germline, CDR1 LGHDT and CDR2 YNNKEL (reference sequence). The length of the CDR3 is 16 residues. The CDR3 sequence: CASSHLSGSMTDTQYF. For the CDR3, the DNA is TGTGCCAGCAGCCACCTTAGCGGGAGTATGACAGATACGCAGTATTTT.

The chain joins TRBV18 to TRBJ2-7; no clear D. V lost 4 bases and J lost 3, with 13 bases in between. CDR1 is KGHSH, CDR2 LQKENI, per germline. This CDR3 has 14 residues. The CDR3 loop is CASSLAAGFYEQYF. The CDR3 nucleotides are TGTGCCAGCTCACTGGCGGCCGGGTTCTACGAGCAGTACTTC. The whole variable domain, filled in from reference TRBV18 and TRBJ2-7, reads NAGVMQNPRHLVRRRGQEARLRCSPMKGHSHVYWYRQLPEEGLKFMVYLQKENIIDESGMPKERFSAEFPKEGPSILRIQQVVRGDSAAYFCASSLAAGFYEQYFGPGTRLTVT.

The V and J genes are TRBV19 and TRBJ2-1, with 9 bases matching TRBD2. With 7 bases clipped from V and 7 bases from J, the junction kept 5 bases outside the gene matches. This CDR3 has 13 amino acids. Germline CDR1 LNHDA, CDR2 SQIVND (reference sequence). CDR3 DNA sequence: TGTGCCAGTAATAAGGGACTAGCTAATGAGCAGTTCTTC. Amino acid sequence: CASNKGLANEQFF.

This clone was counted a single time. The chain carries TRBV25-1 and TRBJ2-7; tentative D call: TRBD1 (5 bases). The germline V gene encodes CDR1 MGHDK and CDR2 SYGVNS. CDR3 length: 14 residues. V was trimmed by 4 bases and J by 2 bases, leaving 12 bases between them. As DNA, the CDR3 is TGTGCCAGCAGTGCTAAGGGGTTGCCCTACGAGCAGTACTTC. This encodes CASSAKGLPYEQYF.

For the CDR3, the DNA is TGTGCCAGCAGTTTACGCGGGAGGCCACTCTTCTTAACCTACGAGCAGTACTTC. Protein sequence: CASSLRGRPLFLTYEQYF. This chain connects TRBV27 to TRBJ2-7; 8 bases align to TRBD2. In germline, CDR1 is MNHEY, CDR2 SMNVEV (reference sequence). Trimming took 2 bases from V and 2 from J; bases not matched to a gene: 14. This CDR3 comprises 18 residues.

V and J are TRBV10-1 and TRBJ2-2; D may be TRBD1 (6 bases). The V and J ends lost 6 bases and 1 base respectively, with 9 bases between them. Germline V gives CDR1 WNHNN, CDR2 SYGVQD (reference sequence). There are 14 residues in the CDR3. The CDR3 nucleotides read TGCGCCAGCAGCGAACAGGGGAACACCGGGGAGCTGTTTTTT. Protein sequence: CASSEQGNTGELFF.

This clone appeared a few times. The J gene is TRBJ1-6, the V gene TRBV3-1 (or the pseudogene TRBV3-2); D is undetermined. The germline V gene encodes CDR1 LGHDT and CDR2 YNNKEL (reference sequence). This CDR3 has 14 residues. Deletions cut 8 bases from V and 5 bases from J, with 13 bases between. The CDR3, as DNA: TGTGCCAGCCAGGAGGTCCAGAATAATTCACCCCTCCACTTT. This gives the protein CASQEVQNNSPLHF.

V gene TRBV5-1 combines with J gene TRBJ2-3, with 11 positions matching TRBD2. CDR3 length equals 17 residues. Germline assignment: CDR1 SGHRS and CDR2 YFSETQ. Trimming cost V 4 bases and J 3 bases; bases outside gene matches: 10. CDR3 amino acids: CASSSLAGGTTTDTQYF. CDR3 bases: TGCGCCAGCAGCAGCCTAGCGGGGGGCACCACTACAGATACGCAGTATTTT. The full variable domain, rest sourced from reference TRBV5-1 and TRBJ2-3, is KAGVTQTPRYLIKTRGQQVTLSCSPISGHRSVSWYQQTPGQGLQFLFEYFSETQRNKGNFPGRFSGRQFSNSRSEMNVSTLELGDSALYLCASSSLAGGTTTDTQYFGPGTRLTVL.

This clone was observed a single time. The chain employs TRBV10-1 and TRBJ2-7; D perhaps matches TRBD2 (7 bases). This CDR3 has 12 amino acids. The V gene's germline CDR1 is WNHNN and CDR2 SYGVQD (reference sequence). Between the trimmed V and J ends, which lost 10 bases and 5 bases, there was a span of 15 bases. CDR3 sequence: CATSRGAHEQYF. The CDR3 coding sequence is TGCGCCACCTCCCGGGGGGCCCACGAGCAGTACTTC.

The chain employs TRBV2 and TRBJ1-5, with D unclear. V was trimmed by 9 bases and J by 7 bases, leaving 16 bases between them. The CDR3 spans 13 residues. Germline-derived CDR1 and CDR2 are SNHLY and FYNNEI. CDR3 bases: TGTGCCAGTGATGAGGGTAGTGGGCAGCCCCAGCATTTT. Translated: CASDEGSGQPQHF.

The rearrangement uses TRBV7-3 and TRBJ2-5; 9 nucleotides agree with TRBD1. Germline V CDR1 and CDR2: SGHTA, FQGTGA. Germline trimming cut 11 bases from V and 3 bases from J; bases unmatched to any gene: 7. This CDR3 region has 13 residues. Written as DNA, the CDR3 is TGTGCCTCTGCGGGACAGGGCGAAGAGACCCAGTACTTC. This codes for CASAGQGEETQYF.

The V and J genes are TRBV19 and TRBJ1-5, with D hard to call. The V end lost 3 bases, the J end lost 0 bases, and 15 bases lay between the germline ends. The CDR3 loop spans 17 amino acids. Germline V gene sequence: CDR1 LNHDA, CDR2 SQIVND (reference sequence). Here the CDR3 DNA reads TGTGCCAGTAGTATGGTGCCGTTACTAAATAGCAATCAGCCCCAGCATTTT. Protein: CASSMVPLLNSNQPQHF.

The chain carries TRBV18 and TRBJ2-5; unclear D gene. The ends were cut back, 2 bases at V and 4 bases at J, with 8 bases in the middle. Germline V gene sequence: CDR1 KGHSH, CDR2 LQKENI. The CDR3 spans 13 residues. DNA for the CDR3: TGTGCCAGCTCACCAGCAAGGAGAGAGACCCAGTACTTC. Translation gives CASSPARRETQYF.

This chain joins TRBV5-4 and TRBJ2-7; a weak D match, TRBD2 (6 bases). CDR3 length: 15 residues. The V and J ends lost 7 bases and 4 bases respectively, with 21 bases between them. Germline V CDR1 and CDR2: SGHNT, YYREEE (reference sequence). The CDR3 coding sequence is TGTGCCAGCGGTACCCGCGACGGGAGTGGATACGAGCAGTACTTC. Protein: CASGTRDGSGYEQYF.

This clone was found once. The chain is built from TRBV3-1 (or the pseudogene TRBV3-2) and TRBJ2-2; D ambiguous. CDR1 is LGHDT and CDR2 is YNNKEL in the germline V gene (reference sequence). The CDR3 has 12 amino acids. Trimming took off 7 bases at V and 6 bases at J, with 9 bases between the two ends. The CDR3 loop reads CASISSAGELFF. In nucleotides, the CDR3 is TGTGCCAGCATCTCGTCGGCCGGGGAGCTGTTTTTT.

V usage is TRBV18 and J usage is TRBJ1-1, with a possible D match to TRBD1 (5 bases). In germline, CDR1 is KGHSH, CDR2 LQKENI. This CDR3 contains 14 residues. V was clipped by 6 bases and J by 1 base, with 12 bases between them. The CDR3 DNA reads TGTGCCAGCTCGCGGGACGGGGAGAACACTGAAGCTTTCTTT. Translating it yields CASSRDGENTEAFF.